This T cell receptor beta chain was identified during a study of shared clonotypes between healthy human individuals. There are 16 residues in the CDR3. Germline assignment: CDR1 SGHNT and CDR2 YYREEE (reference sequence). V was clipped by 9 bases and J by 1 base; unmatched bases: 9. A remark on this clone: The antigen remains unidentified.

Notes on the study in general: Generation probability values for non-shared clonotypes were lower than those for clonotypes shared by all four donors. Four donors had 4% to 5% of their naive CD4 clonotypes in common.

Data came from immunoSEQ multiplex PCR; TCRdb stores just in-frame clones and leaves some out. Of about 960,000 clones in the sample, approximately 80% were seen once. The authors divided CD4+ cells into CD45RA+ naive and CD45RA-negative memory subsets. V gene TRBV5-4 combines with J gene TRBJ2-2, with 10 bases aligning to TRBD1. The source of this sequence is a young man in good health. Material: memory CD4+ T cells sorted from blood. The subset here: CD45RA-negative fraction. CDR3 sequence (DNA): TGTGCCACTACACCGGGACAGGGGTTGAACACCGGGGAGCTGTTTTTT. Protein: CATTPGQGLNTGELFF.